The 19 T cell receptor beta chains below come from one sample, sequenced in a study of T cells in Graves' hyperthyroidism and ophthalmopathy. It was RNA transcripts that yielded the amplified TCR beta CDR3 regions. First-round RT-PCR with HTBI primers amplified the TCR CDR3 region. TCRdb processed the multiplex PCR reads anew with MiXCR; each CDR3 protein has one entry. The sample lists over 300,000 distinct CDR3 sequences; about 15% were seen once. Sample: blood. These TCRs come from a woman between 55 and 75 years old with Graves' hyperthyroidism.

This clonotype was seen more than once but under ten times. The CDR3 region has the DNA TGCGCCAGCAGGGGGGTTGGCGAGCAGTACTTC. This translates into CASRGVGEQYF. This chain uses TRBV5-1 with TRBJ2-7, with D perhaps TRBD1 or TRBD2 (5 bases each). The V gene's germline CDR1 is SGHRS and CDR2 YFSETQ. The V end lost 5 bases, the J end lost 6 bases, and 9 bases lay between the germline ends. The CDR3 contains 11 residues.

The J gene is TRBJ2-7, the V gene TRBV4-1, with D possibly called TRBD1 or TRBD2 (7 bases each). Germline values: CDR1 MGHRA, CDR2 YSYEKL. The CDR3 extends over 14 amino acids. The germline V and J ends were trimmed by 3 bases and 7 bases, with 16 bases remaining between them. CDR3 amino acids: CASSHQGGPREQYF. The CDR3 DNA reads TGCGCCAGCAGCCATCAGGGGGGGCCGCGTGAGCAGTACTTC.

As for this clonotype: Because the CDR3's place on the DNA is in doubt, the DNA is left out and the CDR3 is given as listed by TCRdb. The chain couples TRBV12-3 or TRBV12-4 to TRBJ1-2. The length of the CDR3 is 16 amino acids, counting both ends. CDR3 protein: CASRPSAARANYGYTF.

As concerns this clonotype: Given a much more abundant clone one base away, this may be a read error. The chain is built from TRBV28 and TRBJ2-1; D perhaps matches TRBD1 (5 bases). With 7 bases removed from V and 11 bases from J, the gap between germline ends came to 18 bases. CDR3 size: 13 residues. Looked up from germline, CDR1 is MDHEN and CDR2 is SYDVKM. CDR3 coding DNA: TGTGCCAGCACCACCACAAGGGGAAATAAGCAGTTCTTC. Translation: CASTTTRGNKQFF.

This clonotype was detected many times. The chain uses TRBV28 and TRBJ2-3, with TRBD2 matching over 7 bases. The CDR3 is 14 amino acids. Trimming removed 7 bases from V and 2 bases from J; junction bases left unmatched: 6. Germline lookup yields CDR1 MDHEN and CDR2 SYDVKM. CDR3 sequence: CASNPAGTTDTQYF. Here the CDR3 DNA reads TGTGCCAGCAACCCAGCGGGGACCACAGATACGCAGTATTTT.

The rearrangement joins TRBV10-1 to TRBJ2-4, with 11 bases lining up with TRBD2. The CDR3 covers 16 residues. J gave up 4 bases and V 2 bases, and 4 bases lay outside the gene matches. The germline gives CDR1 WNHNN, CDR2 SYGVQD (reference sequence). The CDR3 region is CASSEGLAGGKNIQYF. In nucleotides, the CDR3 is TGCGCCAGCAGTGAGGGGCTAGCGGGAGGTAAAAACATTCAGTACTTC.

The chain has TRBV10-2 and TRBJ2-1; no definite D call. Germline CDR1 reads WSHSY; CDR2 reads SAAADI. V was pared by 6 bases and J by 5 bases, with 8 bases between. The CDR3 totals 12 residues. The CDR3 region has the DNA TGCGCCAGCAGGGCCATTAACAATGAGCAGTTCTTC. Its translation: CASRAINNEQFF.

This clonotype was counted ten times or more. The rearrangement links TRBV7-3 to TRBJ2-1; D perhaps matches TRBD1 (5 bases). V lost 2 bases and J lost 5, with 13 bases in between. Germline CDR1 reads SGHTA; CDR2 reads FQGTGA. CDR3 length equals 15 residues. The CDR3, as DNA: TGTGCCAGCAGCTTACCCGCCGACAGTCACAATGAGCAGTTCTTC. Translation: CASSLPADSHNEQFF.

Remarks on this clonotype: A much more abundant neighbour one base away suggests this may be a read error. The chain has TRBV27 and TRBJ1-2; TRBD1 matches 9 bases. The J segment lost 7 bases and the V segment lost 7 bases, leaving 13 bases of the junction unmatched. The germline V gene has CDR1 MNHEY and CDR2 SMNVEV (reference sequence). CDR3 length: 15 residues. CDR3 DNA sequence: TGTGCCAGCAATTTCGACCTAACAGGGGGCTTTGGCTACACCTTC. Amino acids: CASNFDLTGGFGYTF.

The sample holds many counts of this clonotype. The chain recombines TRBV3-1 with TRBJ2-1, with TRBD2 identical over 9 bases. The CDR3 sequence is 17 residues long. Germline-derived CDR1 and CDR2 are LGHDT and YNNKEL (reference sequence). V lost 4 bases and J lost 3; bases outside the gene matches: 10. The CDR3 DNA sequence: TGTGCCAGCAGCCGACTGACTAGCGGAGGAGGCTACAATGAGCAGTTCTTC. Its protein product is CASSRLTSGGGYNEQFF.

This clonotype was found many times. V usage is TRBV27 and J usage is TRBJ2-5; perhaps TRBD2 as D (5 bases). CDR1 is MNHEY, CDR2 SMNVEV, per germline (reference sequence). This CDR3 region has 13 residues. Between the trimmed V and J ends, which lost 10 bases and 1 base, there was a span of 13 bases. The CDR3 bases are TGTGCCACCAGAGGGTTTTTCCAAGAGACCCAGTACTTC. Translation gives CATRGFFQETQYF.

In this sample, this clonotype turned up a few times. The chain has TRBV19 and TRBJ1-1, with a tentative D call TRBD1 (5 bases). CDR3 length: 14 amino acids. Per the germline V gene, CDR1 is LNHDA and CDR2 is SQIVND (reference sequence). Between the trimmed V and J ends, which lost 5 bases and 0 bases, there was a span of 10 bases. The CDR3 sequence: CASSYRTMNTEAFF. CDR3 in DNA: TGTGCCAGTAGTTACAGGACCATGAACACTGAAGCTTTCTTT.

This clonotype was seen a few times. A much larger clone lies a single base off, so this may be a read error. This chain connects TRBV11-2 to TRBJ2-7; TRBD2 aligns across 7 bases. V gave up 3 bases and J gave up 9 bases; unmatched junction bases: 8. The CDR3 is 13 amino acids. The germline V gene has CDR1 SGHAT and CDR2 FQNNGV. CDR3 in amino acids: CASSFGGGNGQYF. DNA of the CDR3: TGTGCCAGCAGCTTTGGGGGGGGGAACGGGCAGTACTTC.

In its sample, this clonotype was seen many times. The V gene is TRBV6-5, the J gene TRBJ2-7; 12 bases agree with TRBD2. V was clipped by 2 bases and J by 7 bases; unmatched bases: 12. The germline gives CDR1 MNHEY, CDR2 SVGAGI. The CDR3 extends over 17 amino acids. The CDR3 coding sequence is TGTGCCAGCAGTTACCACCCGACACTAGCGGGAGGTAGGGAGCAGTACTTC. It yields the protein CASSYHPTLAGGREQYF.

Notes on this clonotype: The germline gene is not matched at one end of the junction; a read error may be the cause. The V gene is TRBV7-7, the J gene TRBJ2-3; D is undetermined. CDR1 and CDR2 from the germline V gene are SSHAT and FNYEAQ (reference sequence). The CDR3 is 14 amino acids. CDR3 nucleotide sequence: TGTGCTAGCAGCTTCTCACCCACGACGGATACGCAGTATTTT. Protein sequence: CASSFSPTTDTQYF.

Ten or more counts support this clonotype. This chain links TRBV19 with TRBJ2-7, with TRBD2 matching 8 bases. CDR1 and CDR2 (germline): LNHDA, SQIVND (reference sequence). The CDR3 spans 14 residues. Trimming cost V 4 bases and J 3 bases; bases outside gene matches: 5. The CDR3 bases are TGTGCCAGTAGTACCGCGGGGGGCATCTACGAGCAGTACTTC. This codes for CASSTAGGIYEQYF.

At least ten counts were recorded for this clonotype. This chain connects TRBV13 to TRBJ2-5; D perhaps matches TRBD1 (6 bases). This CDR3 has 13 residues. Trimming removed 5 bases from V and 7 bases from J, with 14 bases in between. CDR1 is PRHDT and CDR2 is FYEKMQ in the germline V gene (reference sequence). The CDR3 DNA reads TGTGCCAGCAGCCTACCCGTAGGGGGGACCCAGTACTTC. Encoded protein: CASSLPVGGTQYF.

The table lists this clonotype with a few counts. The chain carries TRBV28 and TRBJ2-2; 7 nucleotides agree with TRBD2. This CDR3 region has 16 residues. The junction had 12 bases not matched to a gene; V was cut back by 6 bases and J by 5 bases. CDR1 MDHEN and CDR2 SYDVKM come from the germline V gene. CDR3 in amino acids: CASSHQPGAGTGELFF. CDR3 in DNA: TGTGCCAGCAGCCATCAACCGGGAGCGGGGACCGGGGAGCTGTTTTTT.

This clonotype was found a few times. Just one base apart from a much larger clone, this may be a read error. The V call is TRBV18, the J call TRBJ1-1, with D perhaps matching TRBD1 (6 bases). V gave up 6 bases and J gave up 6 bases, with 14 bases separating them. Per germline, CDR1 KGHSH and CDR2 LQKENI. CDR3 length: 13 residues. The chain's CDR3 is CASSYQGQAEAFF. The CDR3 DNA reads TGTGCCAGCTCGTACCAGGGGCAGGCTGAAGCTTTCTTT.